The clone carrying this TCR beta chain was seen a few times. As yet, its antigen is unknown. Free of recent acute infections or vaccinations, the donors were healthy HIV-negative adults. Within Nashville, Tennessee resided all donors, each a Caucasian adult. CDR3 length: 17 residues. CDR1 and CDR2 from the germline V gene are SGHRS and YFSETQ. The V segment lost 2 bases and the J segment 5 bases; nucleotides outside the gene matches: 10. This record comes from a study of shared clonotypes between healthy human individuals. At the level of the study: Used for every donor were three CD4 naive, three CD4 memory, two CD8 naive and one CD8 memory plate.

Profiled with immunoSEQ multiplex PCR; TCRdb holds only in-frame clones, not every one. The table shows almost 750,000 clones, with 55% to 80% occurring only once. Whole-study findings and limits: Few donors restricted represented genetic and exposure-history diversity.

This TCR was sampled from a woman between 25 and 40 years old in good health. V usage is TRBV5-1 and J usage is TRBJ2-2, with 9 bases fitting TRBD2. The sequenced sample consisted of memory CD4+ T cells sorted from blood. Sample subset: CD45RA-negative fraction. The CDR3 reads CASSFPPAGGDTGELFF. CDR3 DNA: TGCGCCAGCAGCTTCCCCCCGGCGGGGGGGGATACCGGGGAGCTGTTTTTT.